What follows are 25 T cell receptor beta chains derived from one specimen sequenced in a study of CD8 T cells in ankylosing spondylitis. TCRdb reprocessed the 5' RACE reads via MiXCR and lists one record per CDR3 protein. The table lists a few hundred thousand distinct CDR3 sequences, less than 25% of them singletons. The sequencing input was blood, either unsorted or a sorted T cell fraction (not recorded which). The source of these receptors is a female donor with ankylosing spondylitis or in good health (not recorded which).

This sequence joins TRBV7-9 and TRBJ2-3, with a tentative D call TRBD2 (5 bases). Trimming removed 7 bases at V and 3 bases at J, with 14 bases between. The CDR3 runs 14 residues. Germline CDR1 SEHNR, CDR2 FQNEAQ (reference sequence). The CDR3 reads CASTPGMPTDTQYF. The DNA of the CDR3 is TGTGCCAGCACCCCGGGGATGCCGACAGATACGCAGTATTTT.

The J gene is TRBJ2-3, the V gene TRBV29-1; TRBD1 agrees at 9 bases. The CDR3 is made up of 15 amino acids. From germline, CDR1 is SQVTM and CDR2 ANQGSEA. V lost 4 bases to trimming and J lost 2 bases; unmatched junction nucleotides: 7. The CDR3 region is CSVVATGGLTDTQYF. CDR3 bases: TGCAGCGTTGTAGCGACAGGGGGACTCACAGATACGCAGTATTTT.

The V call is TRBV20-1, the J call TRBJ2-1; D remains unclear. Germline CDR1 reads DFQATT; CDR2 reads SNEGSKA (reference sequence). The CDR3 covers 16 residues. Between the trimmed V and J ends, which lost 2 bases and 0 bases, there was a span of 14 bases. The CDR3 protein is CSARSPATSSYNEQFF. The CDR3 DNA is TGCAGTGCTAGATCCCCCGCTACGAGCTCCTACAATGAGCAGTTCTTC.

This clonotype was counted only a few times. The gene calls are TRBV12-3 or TRBV12-4 and TRBJ2-3, with 9 bases matching TRBD2. Trimming at V came to 2 bases and at J to 1 base, leaving 7 bases not matched to a gene. There are 17 residues in the CDR3. This chain's CDR3 is CASSLSQAGGGTDTQYF. Here the CDR3 DNA reads TGTGCCAGCAGTTTATCCCAAGCGGGAGGCGGCACAGATACGCAGTATTTT.

The rearrangement links TRBV7-2 to TRBJ1-1; 8 bases fit TRBD1. The CDR3 is 14 residues long. The ends lost 5 bases at V and 5 bases at J; junction bases unmatched: 7. Germline lookup yields CDR1 SGHTA and CDR2 FQGNSA. CDR3 residues: CASSQDRVRTEAFF. The CDR3 DNA is TGTGCCAGCAGCCAGGACAGGGTCAGAACTGAAGCTTTCTTT.

This clonotype was detected many times. The chain couples TRBV29-1 to TRBJ2-5; D is uncertain. This CDR3 spans 12 amino acids. Germline V gene data show CDR1 as SQVTM and CDR2 as ANQGSEA. Trimming shortened V by 5 bases and J by 4 bases, and 11 bases separated the two germline ends. The CDR3 DNA is TGCAGCGTTCAAATTCAACGAGAGACCCAGTACTTC. The encoded protein is CSVQIQRETQYF.

The chain employs TRBV21-1 and TRBJ2-1; the tabulated D call, TRBD1, remains unverified against the DNA. TRBV21-1 is annotated as a pseudogene. CDR3 size: 17 residues. This CDR3 reads CASSKVWGGSSYNEQFF. In DNA form, the CDR3 reads TGTGCCAGCAGCAAGGTTTGGGGCGGGAGCTCCTACAATGAGCAGTTCTTC.

This clonotype was observed a few times. The chain combines TRBV6-1 with TRBJ1-3; 9 bases are shared with TRBD1. This CDR3 is 15 amino acids long. V shed 5 bases, J shed 1 base, and the junction held 3 bases outside the gene matches. CDR1 is MNHNS and CDR2 is SASEGT in the germline V gene. The CDR3 is CASSPDRGSGNTIYF. As DNA, the CDR3 is TGTGCCAGCAGTCCCGACAGGGGGTCTGGAAACACCATATATTTT.

The J gene is TRBJ2-2, the V gene TRBV20-1; D unresolved. This CDR3 contains 12 residues. Germline CDR1 reads DFQATT; CDR2 reads SNEGSKA (reference sequence). The germline V and J ends were trimmed by 6 bases and 8 bases, with 13 bases remaining between them. CDR3 nucleotide sequence: TGCAGTGCCGCCCGGTGGGCTGGGGAGCTGTTTTTT. Translation: CSAARWAGELFF.

The genes are TRBV6-6 and TRBJ2-3, with TRBD2 matching over 8 bases. CDR1 is MNHNY and CDR2 is SVGAGI in the germline V gene (reference sequence). The CDR3 extends over 15 amino acids. V shed 3 bases, J shed 3 bases, and the junction held 5 bases outside the gene matches. CDR3 residues: CASSYGAGVTDTQYF. CDR3 bases: TGTGCCAGCAGTTATGGAGCGGGAGTAACAGATACGCAGTATTTT.

This clonotype has only a few counts. The rearrangement links TRBV20-1 to TRBJ2-1; perhaps TRBD2 as D (6 bases). Germline CDR1 and CDR2: DFQATT and SNEGSKA (reference sequence). CDR3 size: 15 residues. The ends were cut back, 6 bases at V and 12 bases at J, with 27 bases in the middle. Here the CDR3 reads CSAREPGLSGKGQFF. The CDR3 DNA reads TGCAGTGCCCGGGAACCGGGACTTTCGGGGAAGGGGCAGTTCTTC.

This clonotype has only a few counts. This chain uses TRBV11-1 with TRBJ2-3, with D perhaps assigned TRBD1 or TRBD2 (6 bases each). Germline loops: CDR1 SGHAT, CDR2 FQDESV (reference sequence). There are 17 residues in the CDR3. V lost 5 bases to trimming and J lost 11 bases, with 29 bases between them. CDR3 sequence (DNA): TGTGCCAGCAGCCCAGGGGTCGCGGGATCCCCGGAGGAGTTGCAGTATTTT. It encodes CASSPGVAGSPEELQYF.

This clonotype was observed many times. V usage is TRBV5-5 and J usage is TRBJ1-2; the D is unclear. The CDR3 is 12 amino acids. Germline lookup yields CDR1 SGHKS and CDR2 YYEKEE (reference sequence). The V end was cut by 4 bases, the J end by 8 bases, with 12 bases between. CDR3: CASSPHEGGYTF. The CDR3 DNA reads TGTGCCAGCAGCCCCCACGAGGGAGGCTACACCTTC.

This clonotype showed up many times. The chain recombines TRBV6-6 with TRBJ2-3; D ambiguous. The V gene lost 0 bases and the J gene lost 5 bases, with 6 bases spanning the gap. The CDR3 is 13 amino acids. The V gene's germline CDR1 is MNHNY and CDR2 SVGAGI (reference sequence). The CDR3 DNA is TGTGCCAGCAGTTACTCGCCAGGAGATACGCAGTATTTT. Amino acids: CASSYSPGDTQYF.

This clonotype was detected a few times. The V call is TRBV2, the J call TRBJ1-5; unclear D gene. Deletions cut 8 bases from V and 6 bases from J, with 8 bases between. From germline, CDR1 is SNHLY and CDR2 FYNNEI. This CDR3 has 11 amino acids. The CDR3 sequence is CASGIPQPQHF. CDR3 nucleotides: TGTGCCAGCGGAATTCCTCAGCCCCAGCATTTT.

In this sample, this clonotype turned up a few times. The rearrangement uses TRBV29-1 and TRBJ2-2; the D is unclear. The germline CDR1 and CDR2 sequences are SQVTM and ANQGSEA. The germline V and J ends were trimmed by 5 bases and 7 bases, with 17 bases remaining between them. The CDR3 is made up of 14 amino acids. The CDR3 reads CSVQIGYPDGELFF. CDR3 in DNA: TGCAGCGTTCAGATCGGTTATCCGGACGGGGAGCTGTTTTTT.

There are a few counts of this clonotype. This chain links TRBV29-1 with TRBJ1-2; D unresolved. The CDR3 length is 13 residues. CDR1 and CDR2 (germline): SQVTM, ANQGSEA. Trimming took off 3 bases at V and 0 bases at J, with 8 bases between the two ends. CDR3: CSVDRRSNYGYTF. For the CDR3, the DNA is TGCAGCGTTGATCGGCGGTCTAACTATGGCTACACCTTC.

At least ten counts were recorded for this clonotype. For the CDR3, the DNA is TGTGCCACCAGTTCTAGCGGGAGGTCCATAGATACGCAGTATTTT. Its translation is CATSSSGRSIDTQYF. The rearrangement uses TRBV24-1 and TRBJ2-3, with 11 positions matching TRBD2. The CDR3 consists of 15 residues. Germline loops: CDR1 KGHDR, CDR2 SFDVKD. Losses at the gene ends were 6 bases for V and 5 bases for J; bases not matched to a gene: 6.

The sample holds many counts of this clonotype. V is TRBV29-1 and J is TRBJ2-4, with 12 bases fitting TRBD2. V lost 2 bases, J lost 7 bases, and 3 bases stayed unmatched. From germline, CDR1 is SQVTM and CDR2 ANQGSEA. The CDR3 has 14 amino acids. The CDR3 loop is CSVELAGGLNIQYF. The CDR3 DNA reads as TGCAGCGTTGAACTAGCGGGAGGGTTGAACATTCAGTACTTC.

This clonotype occurred a few times. The V gene is TRBV7-2, the J gene TRBJ2-1; 10 bases align to TRBD2. CDR3 length: 17 residues. Germline CDR1 SGHTA, CDR2 FQGNSA. Trimming took 0 bases from V and 3 from J; bases not matched to a gene: 5. CDR3 loop: CASSLALAGVGYNEQFF. Written as DNA, the CDR3 is TGTGCCAGCAGCTTAGCCCTAGCGGGAGTAGGCTACAATGAGCAGTTCTTC.

The chain employs TRBV29-1 and TRBJ1-2; D not certain. Per the germline V gene, CDR1 is SQVTM and CDR2 is ANQGSEA. The CDR3 is 13 amino acids. The germline V and J ends were trimmed by 6 bases and 5 bases, with 16 bases remaining between them. This CDR3 is CSVLGPGQYGYTF. CDR3 bases: TGCAGCGTATTGGGCCCTGGGCAGTATGGCTACACCTTC.

This clonotype has a handful of counts. This sequence joins TRBV12-3 or TRBV12-4 and TRBJ2-7, with 9 bases that match TRBD2. The V segment lost 5 bases and the J segment 5 bases; nucleotides outside the gene matches: 10. The CDR3 sequence is 15 residues long. The CDR3 is CASSPSLAGINEQYF. CDR3 coding DNA: TGTGCCAGCAGTCCCTCCCTAGCGGGAATAAACGAGCAGTACTTC.

This clonotype showed up just a few times. The gene calls are TRBV11-2 and TRBJ2-7; 10 nucleotides agree with TRBD2. The CDR3 has 15 residues. CDR1 is SGHAT and CDR2 is FQNNGV in the germline V gene. V shed 5 bases and J 3 bases; nucleotides not matched to a gene: 7. The CDR3 region is CASSQGLAYHYEQYF. CDR3 DNA: TGTGCCAGCAGCCAGGGACTAGCGTACCACTACGAGCAGTACTTC.

In its sample, this clonotype was seen many times. The chain recombines TRBV20-1 with TRBJ2-3; D is unresolved. Trimming shortened V by 2 bases and J by 2 bases, and 11 bases separated the two germline ends. CDR3 length: 14 residues. The germline V gene encodes CDR1 DFQATT and CDR2 SNEGSKA (reference sequence). This CDR3 reads CSARSGYFTDTQYF. The CDR3 bases are TGCAGTGCTAGAAGTGGGTACTTCACAGATACGCAGTATTTT.

The chain couples TRBV24-1 to TRBJ1-2; no firm D call. The CDR3 sequence is 13 residues long. The germline V gene has CDR1 KGHDR and CDR2 SFDVKD. The V gene lost 7 bases and the J gene lost 4 bases, with 12 bases spanning the gap. The CDR3 reads CATSGRASYGYTF. CDR3 coding DNA: TGTGCCACCAGCGGACGTGCGAGCTATGGCTACACCTTC.